The present T cell receptor beta chain was sequenced within a study of regulatory T cells in long-lasting Graves disease (dated by TCRdb to 2020 to 2023). For the wider study: Antithyroid drugs had been taken for less than 3 months by newly diagnosed Graves' disease patients. Patients with persistent Graves' disease were compared with patients with newly diagnosed Graves' disease using TCR sequencing and RNA sequencing of peripheral blood. The study was conducted in China and was registered as a clinical trial. A total of roughly 33 samples were covered by TCR sequencing, comprising some 13 persistent and 20 or so newly diagnosed Graves' disease patients.

According to the study, the label for this sample's time point signals: newly diagnosed GD, antithyroid drugs for less than 3 months. For both TCR sequencing and RNA sequencing, RNA was extracted from PBMCs using TRIzol. The diagnosis of Graves' disease followed American Thyroid Association guidelines. Patients were recruited from an endocrinology department in Xi'an, China. Each patient gave 7 to 9.5 milliliters of peripheral blood, collected in an EDTA anticoagulant tube. Ficoll Paque Plus density gradient separation was used to isolate PBMCs, and no additional T cell sorting was done. An Agilent 2100 Bioanalyzer and agarose gel were used to check RNA quality, while a NanoDrop 2000 measured RNA concentration. The study at large found these results: Sequencing and analysis were limited to the TCR beta chain. Only peripheral blood was studied, because thyroid tissue, the primary lesion, was inaccessible. Patients with persistent disease shared more public clonotypes (about 2,500) than newly diagnosed patients did (approximately 990). Compared with newly diagnosed patients, persistent Graves' disease patients had lower TCR Shannon entropy and fewer highly expanded clones, which suggests clonal expansion. TRBV28, TRBJ1-2 and TRBJ2-5 were preferentially used in persistent disease, while TRBV20-1 and TRBJ2-1 were favored in newly diagnosed disease. The authors noted that the small sample size was a limitation that may lower accuracy.

As regards this clonotype: This receptor's antigen is unknown. No quality values exist for individual bases; no much larger clone is one base distant.

Libraries were prepared through multiplex PCR. Sequencing took place on an Illumina HiSeq 4000. TCR beta libraries were built with iRepertoire HTBI primers and Arm-PCR amplification of CDR3 regions. Before sequencing, the PCR products underwent gel purification. Under the source paper's analysis protocol: Across samples, roughly 60 TRBV and 15 or so TRBJ segments were identified and used for gene usage analysis of CDR3 amino acid clonotypes. COPE and FqMerger were used to merge filtered high-quality paired reads into contigs. Contigs were aligned with BLAST to IMGT TRBV, TRBD and TRBJ reference genes, and CDR3 was defined per IMGT. Any clonotype with a frequency above 0.1% was classified as a highly expanded clone. Shannon entropy was used to measure repertoire diversity, and the Gini coefficient was used to measure V-J evenness. Clonotypes shared by more than one individual were considered public. Using fastp at Q25 and MiXCR, TCRdb reprocessed the public reads and kept productive beta chains. Each entry is one CDR3 protein sequence, shown with its most common DNA and genes. The V and J calls and clone size are TCRdb's, not the authors'. The sample table holds 420,000 or so distinct CDR3 sequences, of which roughly 17% were seen once. Together, the top ten hold 20% to 25% of the sample.

From the germline V gene (reference sequence), CDR1 is LNHDA and CDR2 is SQIVND. Inclusive of the bounding cysteine and phenylalanine, the CDR3 is 12 residues long. Just the 36-base CDR3 DNA is kept, in frame starting at base 1. Trimming removed 6 bases from V and 7 bases from J, leaving 10 bases between the germline ends. The same sample was also used in a study of T cells in Graves' hyperthyroidism and ophthalmopathy. In that second paper, the authors write: A patient counted as having stable Graves' hyperthyroidism if no progression to ophthalmopathy occurred over 18 months of follow-up. Hyperthyroidism patients were aged 18 to 65 years and newly diagnosed, with disease duration of less than 2 months. Patients with uncontrolled infections, other autoimmune diseases, pregnancy or lactation were excluded. Clinical symptoms, serum thyroxine and TRAb, thyroid ultrasound, and orbital computed tomography formed the basis for the diagnoses. The TCR CDR3 was subjected to a first round of RT-PCR using the HTBI primer set and the Qiagen OneStep RT-PCR kit. Most expanded thyroid clonotypes (frequency above 0.001) were also found in blood, which suggests that blood repertoires may mirror thyroid immune responses. In cross-validation, a model built on a 13 V-J signature told ophthalmopathy apart from stable hyperthyroidism with 87.88% sensitivity and 81% to 82% specificity, and in testing the same model reached 80%/75%. In validation, progression to ophthalmopathy was predicted by the model with nearly 71% sensitivity and 72% to 85% specificity, a median of approximately 6.5 months before onset. To identify distinguishing TCR V-J signatures, a discovery cohort of 100 or so patients was used, comprising fewer than 45 with Graves' ophthalmopathy and some 57 with stable Graves' hyperthyroidism. An independent validation cohort of about 20 hyperthyroidism patients and about 16 patients who later progressed to ophthalmopathy tested prospective prediction of ophthalmopathy. The 100 discovery patients were randomly split 7:3 into training and test sets. In addition, the study compared T-cell repertoires in thyroid tissue and in blood from about six Graves' hyperthyroidism patients. Following sampling, methimazole starting at 30 mg daily was given to hyperthyroidism patients, and high-dose intravenous methylprednisolone was given to ophthalmopathy patients. The libraries were constructed in a second round of multiplex PCR and then size-selected and purified. Sequencing of the libraries was done on an Illumina HiSeq2000 using paired-end 100 bp reads. SOAPnuke was used to process the raw data, removing reads that contained adapters or uncalled bases, had a mean Phred below 15, or lacked an exact match to the constant primer or identifier. High-quality paired reads were merged with COPE v1.2.5, and unique nucleotide sequences were defined as clonotypes. MiTCR v1.1 was used to align the clonotypes against IMGT TRBV, TRBD and TRBJ reference segments. The analysis was restricted to V-J combinations with a frequency above 0.0001, which together covered 99.2% of the repertoires. The TCS score was defined as F50 (clonal expansion) divided by E x V (chaos), with BLOSUM62-based TCRdist calculated between CDR3 peptides within each V-J. Welch's t-statistics and random forest reduced around 510 V-J features to fewer than 15, which were used in a naive Bayes classifier (R e1071). No statistical method was used to set the sample size in advance, and investigators knew the group allocation. The paper reports TCR Vbeta CDR3 sequencing of some 140 peripheral blood samples: fewer than 50 ophthalmopathy, roughly 80 hyperthyroidism and some 17 progressor patients.

This material consisted of peripheral blood mononuclear cells (PBMCs), taken at new diagnosis, from a patient treated with antithyroid drugs. The sequence came from a young woman with Graves disease. Donor details come from another sample of the same person, matched by shared clones. This receptor chain uses TRBV19 and TRBJ1-5; the D gene remains uncertain. The CDR3 reads as follows: CASSPYEQPQHF. The DNA sequence is given as TGTGCCAGTAGCCCCTACGAACAGCCCCAGCATTTT.